The rows below give T cell receptor beta chains drawn from one sample of a study of blood T cell repertoires in COVID-19. Generated by immunoSEQ multiplex PCR, the TCRdb table keeps only in-frame clones and is missing some. The table lists approximately 45,000 clones, over 80% of them singletons, with 1% to 1.5% in the top ten. Sequenced: peripheral blood. The receptors here all came from a woman in her thirties or forties with acute or convalescent COVID-19. Both conserved end residues are part of each CDR3. Each record gives: V gene, clone size, J gene, D gene, CDR3 length, CDR3 protein, CDR3 DNA. D genes are given only for firm matches. Part of the rows lack a size; the others show once, few, many or a class for expanded clones.

>TRBV7-9|.|TRBJ2-1|TRBD2|14
CASQLAGGYNEQFF
TGTGCCAGCCAACTAGCGGGGGGGTACAATGAGCAGTTCTTC
>TRBV19|.|TRBJ1-5|TRBD1|13
CASSGTGSQPQHF
TGTGCCAGTAGTGGGACAGGGAGTCAGCCCCAGCATTTT
>TRBV7-7|.|TRBJ2-5|.|14
CASSQGQGEVPEYF
TGTGCTAGCAGCCAGGGGCAGGGTGAGGTCCCAGAGTACTTC
>TRBV5-1|.|TRBJ1-2|TRBD1|18
CASSLEGQGAPANYGYTF
TGCGCCAGCAGCTTGGAGGGACAGGGGGCGCCAGCTAACTATGGCTACACCTTC
>TRBV11-2|.|TRBJ2-1|TRBD2|16
CASSLDWLADYNEQFF
TGTGCCAGCAGCTTAGATTGGCTAGCGGATTACAATGAGCAGTTCTTC
>TRBV7-9|.|TRBJ2-3|.|15
CASSLSQGGTDTQYF
TGTGCCAGCAGCTTATCACAGGGTGGCACAGATACGCAGTATTTT
>TRBV30|.|TRBJ1-4|.|14
CAWSAGNPNEKLFF
TGTGCCTGGAGTGCCGGGAACCCGAATGAAAAACTGTTTTTT
>TRBV9|.|TRBJ1-1|.|14
CASSSTRGNTEAFF
TGTGCCAGCAGCTCAACCAGGGGGAACACTGAAGCTTTCTTT
>TRBV10-3|.|TRBJ2-5|TRBD2|15
CAISDGLAAQETQYF
TGTGCCATCAGTGACGGACTAGCGGCTCAAGAGACCCAGTACTTC
>TRBV6-5|.|TRBJ2-3|.|15
CASTSFVGTADTQYF
TGTGCCAGCACGAGTTTCGTCGGTACCGCAGATACGCAGTATTTT
>TRBV6-2/TRBV6-3|.|TRBJ1-2|TRBD1|15
CASSYSPGTVYGYTF
TGTGCCAGCAGTTACTCGCCCGGGACAGTCTATGGCTACACCTTC
>TRBV5-6|.|TRBJ1-6|TRBD1|15
CASSLTGVLGSPLHF
TGTGCCAGCAGCCTAACAGGGGTTTTGGGTTCACCCCTCCACTTT
>TRBV5-1|few|TRBJ2-7|.|15
CASSSLTGSSYEQYF
TGCGCCAGCAGCTCCTTGACAGGAAGCTCCTACGAGCAGTACTTC
>TRBV11-1|.|TRBJ2-3|.|15
CASSPEQGLRDTQYF
TGTGCCAGCAGCCCTGAGCAGGGGTTAAGAGATACGCAGTATTTT
>TRBV27|.|TRBJ1-3|TRBD1|15
CASRLILGQRNTIYF
TGTGCCAGCAGGCTAATACTGGGACAGCGAAACACCATATATTTT
>TRBV28|.|TRBJ1-2|.|13
CASSGGRNYGYTF
TGTGCCAGCAGCGGGGGGCGGAACTATGGCTACACCTTC
>TRBV5-4|.|TRBJ1-1|.|15
CASSLTGTHNTEAFF
TGTGCCAGCAGCTTGACCGGGACACATAACACTGAAGCTTTCTTT
>TRBV7-3|few|TRBJ1-2|.|14
CASSPTAGLYGYTF
TGTGCCAGCAGCCCCACGGCAGGGCTCTATGGCTACACCTTC
>TRBV11-1|few|TRBJ2-6|.|15
CASSYRDSGANVLTF
TGTGCCAGCAGCTACAGGGACTCTGGGGCCAACGTCCTGACTTTC
>TRBV9|.|TRBJ2-1|TRBD2|17
CASSPSGRTLSYNEQFF
TGTGCCAGCAGCCCTAGCGGGAGGACTCTCTCCTACAATGAGCAGTTCTTC
>TRBV6-1|.|TRBJ2-1|TRBD2|19
CASSEAASGRGSSYNEQFF
TGTGCCAGCAGTGAAGCTGCTAGCGGGAGGGGAAGCTCCTACAATGAGCAGTTCTTC
>TRBV3-1/TRBV3-2|.|TRBJ2-1|TRBD2|15
CASSQLAGGYNEQFF
TGTGCCAGCAGCCAACTAGCGGGGGGGTACAATGAGCAGTTCTTC
>TRBV2|.|TRBJ2-1|TRBD2|17
CASSEGFGLAGDNEQFF
TGTGCCAGCAGTGAAGGCTTTGGTCTAGCGGGAGACAATGAGCAGTTCTTC
>TRBV28|few|TRBJ1-1|.|18
CASSLSQPLALKNTEAFF
TGTGCCAGCAGTTTATCCCAACCGTTGGCCCTTAAGAACACTGAAGCTTTCTTT
>TRBV2|.|TRBJ2-1|TRBD1|14
CARSGDRGGYEQFF
TGTGCCCGGTCCGGGGACAGGGGAGGATATGAGCAGTTCTTC
>TRBV7-2|.|TRBJ1-1|.|15
CASSSLGVMNTEAFF
TGTGCCAGCAGCTCCTTGGGAGTGATGAACACTGAAGCTTTCTTT
>TRBV6-2/TRBV6-3|.|TRBJ2-6|.|19
CASSYGRSNYLSGANVLTF
TGTGCCAGCAGTTACGGGAGGTCCAACTACCTTTCTGGGGCCAACGTCCTGACTTTC
>TRBV7-8|.|TRBJ1-2|.|14
CASSRQGSGYGYTF
TGTGCCAGCAGCCGTCAGGGATCCGGCTACGGCTACACCTTC
>TRBV5-4|.|TRBJ2-7|.|14
CASSLSRGAYEQYF
TGTGCCAGCAGCTTGTCACGCGGTGCCTACGAGCAGTACTTC
>TRBV7-2|.|TRBJ1-5|.|17
CASSSHPTQGRNQPQHF
TGTGCCAGCAGCTCCCACCCGACACAGGGCCGGAATCAGCCCCAGCATTTT
>TRBV28|.|TRBJ1-3|TRBD1|18
CASSSPARTGTWGNTIYF
TGTGCCAGCAGTTCACCGGCCCGGACAGGGACGTGGGGAAACACCATATATTTT
>TRBV2|few|TRBJ1-5|.|16
CASSGTGSRGNQPQHF
TGTGCCAGCAGCGGTACAGGGTCCCGCGGGAATCAGCCCCAGCATTTT
>TRBV6-6|.|TRBJ2-7|.|16
CASSYSTRDSSYEQYF
TGTGCCAGCAGTTACTCGACTCGTGACAGCTCCTACGAGCAGTACTTC
>TRBV5-1|.|TRBJ1-6|TRBD1|15
CASSVYRGDNSPLHF
TGCGCCAGCAGCGTATACAGGGGGGATAATTCACCCCTCCACTTT
>TRBV6-6|once|TRBJ1-5|.|14
CASSYRGGGQPQHF
TGTGCCAGCAGTTACAGGGGAGGCGGTCAGCCCCAGCATTTT
>TRBV28|.|TRBJ1-5|TRBD1|15
CASSVTQGSNQPQHF
TGTGCCAGCAGTGTAACACAGGGGAGCAATCAGCCCCAGCATTTT
>TRBV30|.|TRBJ2-7|TRBD2|17
CAWSVRFQRGSSYEQYF
TGTGCCTGGAGTGTTAGGTTCCAGCGGGGGAGCTCCTACGAGCAGTACTTC
>TRBV19|.|TRBJ2-3|TRBD1|15
CASSPKRQGADTQYF
TGTGCCAGTAGTCCTAAACGACAGGGAGCAGATACGCAGTATTTT
>TRBV1|.|TRBJ2-7|.|14
CTSSVPGLTYEQYF
TGCACCAGCAGCGTGCCGGGACTGACCTACGAGCAGTACTTC
>TRBV29-1|.|TRBJ2-3|.|14
CSVPRRGSTDTQYF
TGCAGCGTGCCACGACGGGGGTCCACAGATACGCAGTATTTT
>TRBV10-3|.|TRBJ2-1|TRBD1|15
CAIIPDRGLFYEQFF
TGTGCCATCATTCCCGACAGGGGGCTTTTTTATGAGCAGTTCTTC
>TRBV5-5|.|TRBJ2-1|.|16
CASSKGGSPLVYEQFF
TGTGCCAGCAGTAAGGGGGGGAGCCCCCTCGTCTATGAGCAGTTCTTC